The clone carrying this T cell receptor beta chain appeared a single time. The V and J ends lost 0 bases and 4 bases, in that order; junction bases with no gene match: 4. CDR3 length equals 15 residues. Germline CDR1 reads LNHNV; CDR2 reads YYDKDF (reference sequence). This sample stems from a study of radiotherapy plus CTLA-4 blockade in lung cancer. Some clones are missing from TCRdb's copy, which holds only in-frame ones; the method was immunoSEQ multiplex PCR. The profile shows around 56,000 clones, more than 60% of them singletons. This chain joins TRBV15 and TRBJ2-5, with 8 bases lining up with TRBD1. The TCR originated in a human donor with non-small cell lung cancer who had a complete response to radiotherapy plus ipilimumab. The material was peripheral blood, obtained from a patient treated with radiotherapy plus ipilimumab. CDR3 loop: CATSRDPGGRETQYF. CDR3 bases: TGTGCCACCAGCAGAGATCCAGGGGGCAGAGAGACCCAGTACTTC.